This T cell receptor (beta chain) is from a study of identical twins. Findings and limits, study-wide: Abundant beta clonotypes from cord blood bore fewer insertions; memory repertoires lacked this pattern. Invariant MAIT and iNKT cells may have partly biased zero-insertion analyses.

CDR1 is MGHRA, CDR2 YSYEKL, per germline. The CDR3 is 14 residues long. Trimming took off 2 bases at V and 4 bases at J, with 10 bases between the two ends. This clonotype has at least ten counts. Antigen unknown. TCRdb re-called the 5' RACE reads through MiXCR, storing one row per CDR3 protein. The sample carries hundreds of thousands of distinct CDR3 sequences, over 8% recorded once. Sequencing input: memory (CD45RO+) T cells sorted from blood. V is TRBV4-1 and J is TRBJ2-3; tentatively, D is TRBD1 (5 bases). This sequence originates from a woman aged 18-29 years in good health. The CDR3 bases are TGCGCCAGCAGCCAACAGGGTGCGTCAGATACGCAGTATTTT. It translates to CASSQQGASDTQYF.